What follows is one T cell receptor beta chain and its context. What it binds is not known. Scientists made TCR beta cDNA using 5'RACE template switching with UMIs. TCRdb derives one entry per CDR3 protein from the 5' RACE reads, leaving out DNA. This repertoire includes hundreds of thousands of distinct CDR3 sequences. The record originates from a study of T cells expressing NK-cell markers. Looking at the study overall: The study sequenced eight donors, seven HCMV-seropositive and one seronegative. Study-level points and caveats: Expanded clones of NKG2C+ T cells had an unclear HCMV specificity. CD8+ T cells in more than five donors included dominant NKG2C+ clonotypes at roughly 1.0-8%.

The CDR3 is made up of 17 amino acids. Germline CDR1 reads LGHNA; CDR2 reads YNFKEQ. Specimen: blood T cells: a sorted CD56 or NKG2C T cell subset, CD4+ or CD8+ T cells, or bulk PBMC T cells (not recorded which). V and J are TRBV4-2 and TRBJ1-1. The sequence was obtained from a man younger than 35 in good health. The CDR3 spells CASSQDGRTSRETEAFF.